This TCR beta chain appears in the sequencing data of a study of blood T cell repertoires in COVID-19. Study summary: Some COVID-19 samples were acute and others convalescent; all came from the United States, Italy and Spain. Sources were T cells, B-cell-depleted T cells, or PBMCs; the material itself was cDNA or gDNA.

Assay: immunoSEQ multiplex PCR; the TCRdb copy retains only in-frame clones and omits some. This table has 60,000 to 90,000 clones, 80% to 90% appearing once. The CDR3 totals 13 residues. The J segment lost 4 bases and the V segment lost 5 bases, leaving 4 bases of the junction unmatched. CDR1 is MNHNY, CDR2 SVGAGI, per germline (reference sequence). The sample comprised peripheral blood. This TCR was sampled from a man in his 60s with COVID-19, enrolled during active disease. V is TRBV6-6 and J is TRBJ1-2, with 7 bases matching TRBD1. The CDR3 loop reads CASSPGDSYGYTF. CDR3 nucleotide sequence: TGTGCCAGCAGTCCCGGGGACAGCTATGGCTACACCTTC.